This T cell receptor (beta chain) is from a study of memory CD8 T cells in hepatitis C reinfection. Libraries were prepared by immunoSEQ multiplex PCR; TCRdb keeps only in-frame clonotypes and omits some of them. Here the sample spans 40,000 to 60,000 clones, roughly 89% being singletons. V was clipped by 5 bases and J by 3 bases; unmatched bases: 4. CDR1 MNHEY and CDR2 SMNVEV come from the germline V gene (reference sequence). The CDR3 extends over 13 amino acids. Time point of the sample: pre-reinfection, 55 to 20 weeks before reinfection detection. The sorted cells went straight to TCR sequencing with no prior in vitro expansion.

The specimen sequenced was naive CD8+ T cells sorted from blood. This sequence joins TRBV27 and TRBJ2-7, with 7 bases fitting TRBD2. This TCR was recovered from a man between 18 and 29 years old with hepatitis C virus infection. As DNA, the CDR3 is TGTGCCAGCAGTCTCGGACTAGTCTACGAGCAGTACTTC. Translating gives CASSLGLVYEQYF.